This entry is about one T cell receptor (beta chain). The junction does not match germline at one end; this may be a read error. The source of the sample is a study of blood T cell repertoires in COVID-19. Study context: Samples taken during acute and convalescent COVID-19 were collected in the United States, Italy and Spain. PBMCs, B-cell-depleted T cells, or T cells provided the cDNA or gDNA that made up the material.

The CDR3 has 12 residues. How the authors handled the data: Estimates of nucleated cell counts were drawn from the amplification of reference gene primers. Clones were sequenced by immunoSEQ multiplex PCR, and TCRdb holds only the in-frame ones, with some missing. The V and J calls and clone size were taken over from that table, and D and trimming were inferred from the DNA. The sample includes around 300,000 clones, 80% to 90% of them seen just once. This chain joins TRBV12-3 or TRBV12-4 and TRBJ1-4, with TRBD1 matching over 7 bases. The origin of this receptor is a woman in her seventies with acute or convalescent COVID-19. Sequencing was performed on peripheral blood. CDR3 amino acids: CASTVNRDRLYF. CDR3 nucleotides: TGTGCCAGCACCGTCAACCGGGACAGACTATATTTT.